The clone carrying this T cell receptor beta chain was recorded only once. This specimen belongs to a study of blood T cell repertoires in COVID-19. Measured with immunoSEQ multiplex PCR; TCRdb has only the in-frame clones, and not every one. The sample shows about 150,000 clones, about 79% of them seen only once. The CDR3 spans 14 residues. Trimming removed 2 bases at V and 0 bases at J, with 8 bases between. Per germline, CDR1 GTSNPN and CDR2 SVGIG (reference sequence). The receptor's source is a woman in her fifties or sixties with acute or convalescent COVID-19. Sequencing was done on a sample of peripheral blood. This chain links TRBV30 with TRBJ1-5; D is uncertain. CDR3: CAWSNSGSNQPQHF. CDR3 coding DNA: TGTGCCTGGAGTAATAGTGGTAGCAATCAGCCCCAGCATTTT.